The rows below give T cell receptor beta chains drawn from one sample of a study of blood T cell repertoires in COVID-19. Measured with immunoSEQ multiplex PCR; TCRdb has only the in-frame clones, and not every one. Seen here are about 190,000 clones, 80% observed once, and the top ten hold around 6.9%. The sequenced sample was peripheral blood. The origin of the receptors is a man aged 60 to 69 with acute or convalescent COVID-19. Each CDR3 is given with its conserved first and last residue. A D gene is named only where the DNA matches it firmly. Clone size, where shown, is once, few, many, or a class for clones that have expanded.

J,V,size,D,CDR3,DNA
TRBJ1-5,TRBV3-1/TRBV3-2,NA,TRBD1,CASSQDTDRGDNQPQHF,TGTGCCAGCAGCCAAGACACGGACAGGGGAGATAATCAGCCCCAGCATTTT
TRBJ2-7,TRBV6-1,NA,NA,CASSEQESYEQYF,TGTGCCAGCAGTGAACAGGAATCCTACGAGCAGTACTTC
TRBJ1-5,TRBV21-1,once,NA,CASSKEGAIVQPQHF,TGTGCCAGCAGCAAAGAAGGAGCCATTGTCCAGCCCCAGCATTTT
TRBJ1-6,TRBV14,NA,NA,CASSQVTGNSPLHF,TGTGCCAGCAGCCAAGTCACAGGAAACTCACCCCTCCACTTT
TRBJ1-2,TRBV2,once,NA,CANRQGLANYGYTF,TGTGCCAACCGGCAGGGGTTAGCTAACTATGGCTACACCTTC
TRBJ1-3,TRBV15,NA,NA,CATSRDRTDGNTIYF,TGTGCCACCAGCAGAGACCGGACAGATGGAAACACCATATATTTT
TRBJ1-5,TRBV4-2,few,NA,CASSQSGVASNQPQHF,TGTGCCAGCAGCCAATCAGGGGTGGCGAGCAATCAGCCCCAGCATTTT
TRBJ2-7,TRBV5-5,NA,NA,CASSPYYEQYF,TGTGCCAGCAGCCCCTACTACGAGCAGTACTTC
TRBJ2-7,TRBV30,NA,TRBD1,CAWRGTGMYEQYF,TGTGCCTGGAGAGGGACAGGGATGTACGAGCAGTACTTC
TRBJ1-5,TRBV6-5,NA,TRBD1,CAIAGTGDQPQHF,TGTGCCATAGCCGGGACAGGGGACCAGCCCCAGCATTTT
TRBJ1-2,TRBV9,once,NA,CASSANRDYGYTF,TGTGCCAGCAGCGCGAACAGGGACTATGGCTACACCTTC
TRBJ1-5,TRBV6-6,NA,NA,CASSPRVRNQPQHF,TGTGCCAGCAGTCCCCGGGTACGCAATCAGCCCCAGCATTTT
TRBJ2-1,TRBV2,NA,NA,CASRLENEQFF,TGTGCCAGCAGGTTAGAGAATGAGCAGTTCTTC
TRBJ2-3,TRBV11-2,NA,NA,CASSRDGEATDTQYF,TGTGCCAGCAGCCGTGATGGTGAAGCCACAGATACGCAGTATTTT
TRBJ1-4,TRBV5-1,NA,TRBD1,CASSLQGGTNEKLFF,TGCGCCAGCAGCTTACAGGGGGGGACTAATGAAAAACTGTTTTTT
TRBJ1-6,TRBV12-5,NA,TRBD1,CASGADRGLNSPLHF,TGTGCTAGTGGAGCCGACAGGGGGTTAAATTCACCCCTCCACTTT
TRBJ1-2,TRBV3-1/TRBV3-2,once,NA,CASSQDRGYGYTF,TGTGCCAGCAGCCAAGACAGGGGATATGGCTACACCTTC
TRBJ1-2,TRBV4-3,NA,TRBD1,CASSQDLGTGGDGYTF,TGCGCCAGCAGCCAAGATCTGGGGACAGGGGGCGACGGCTACACCTTC
TRBJ1-5,TRBV29-1,NA,NA,CSVEPPVAPKPQHF,TGCAGCGTTGAACCCCCAGTGGCCCCAAAGCCCCAGCATTTT
TRBJ1-2,TRBV5-1,NA,NA,CASSFTGELINGYTF,TGCGCCAGCAGCTTTACAGGAGAGCTTATAAATGGCTACACCTTC
TRBJ1-5,TRBV20-1,few,TRBD1,CSASGGTGIGQPQHF,TGCAGTGCTAGTGGCGGGACAGGGATAGGTCAGCCCCAGCATTTT
TRBJ2-3,TRBV6-5,NA,NA,CASSYSSRGGADTQYF,TGTGCCAGCAGTTACTCATCCAGGGGTGGCGCAGATACGCAGTATTTT
TRBJ1-3,TRBV9,NA,NA,CASSSRGGGGNTIYF,TGTGCCAGCAGCTCCCGGGGGGGTGGTGGAAACACCATATATTTT
TRBJ1-6,TRBV19,NA,NA,CASSINPSSYNSPLHF,TGTGCCAGTAGTATAAACCCGAGCTCCTATAATTCACCCCTCCACTTT
TRBJ2-7,TRBV11-2,NA,NA,CASSLEGGIQYEQYF,TGTGCCAGCAGCTTAGAGGGCGGGATCCAATACGAGCAGTACTTC
TRBJ1-2,TRBV15,NA,NA,CATSRGGPSGSGYTF,TGTGCCACCAGCAGGGGGGGACCGTCAGGTTCTGGCTACACCTTC
TRBJ1-1,TRBV19,NA,NA,CASSTNPGRGRTEAFF,TGTGCCAGTAGTACAAATCCTGGAAGAGGTAGGACTGAAGCTTTCTTT
TRBJ1-5,TRBV27,NA,NA,CASSTRDMRQPQHF,TGTGCCAGCAGTACCCGGGACATGAGGCAGCCCCAGCATTTT
TRBJ2-1,TRBV9,NA,TRBD2,CASSPGTSREHEQFF,TGTGCCAGCAGCCCCGGGACTAGCAGGGAGCATGAGCAGTTCTTC
TRBJ1-1,TRBV7-2,NA,TRBD1,CASSLEAGGFTEAFF,TGTGCCAGCAGCTTAGAGGCAGGGGGCTTCACTGAAGCTTTCTTT
TRBJ2-4,TRBV3-1/TRBV3-2,once,TRBD1,CASSQPGTVLAKNIQYF,TGTGCCAGCAGCCAGCCCGGGACAGTTTTAGCCAAAAACATTCAGTACTTC
TRBJ1-5,TRBV29-1,NA,NA,CSVDLRTGHNQPQHF,TGCAGCGTTGATTTAAGAACAGGGCACAATCAGCCCCAGCATTTT
TRBJ1-6,TRBV4-2,NA,NA,CASSQEQSRFVSPLHF,TGTGCCAGCAGCCAAGAGCAAAGCCGTTTCGTTTCACCCCTCCACTTT
TRBJ2-1,TRBV7-9,once,TRBD2,CASSGLAGERNEQFF,TGTGCCAGCAGCGGTCTAGCGGGAGAGAGGAATGAGCAGTTCTTC
TRBJ2-3,TRBV4-1,NA,NA,CASSQPTREMRNTQYF,TGCGCCAGCAGCCAACCGACGCGGGAAATGCGAAATACGCAGTATTTT
TRBJ2-7,TRBV29-1,NA,NA,CSVETDSYEQYF,TGCAGCGTTGAAACAGACTCCTACGAGCAGTACTTC
TRBJ2-7,TRBV29-1,NA,NA,CSVAPSVSEQYF,TGCAGCGTTGCTCCTAGCGTAAGCGAGCAGTACTTC
TRBJ2-2,TRBV27,NA,NA,CASSVRVKAGELFF,TGTGCCAGCAGTGTCAGGGTAAAGGCCGGGGAGCTGTTTTTT
TRBJ1-1,TRBV11-3,few,NA,CASSSGYGEAFF,TGTGCCAGCAGCTCGGGGTATGGTGAAGCTTTCTTT
TRBJ2-5,TRBV3-1/TRBV3-2,NA,NA,CASSPRSSDQETQYF,TGTGCCAGCAGCCCTCGTTCAAGCGATCAAGAGACCCAGTACTTC
TRBJ2-3,TRBV4-3,NA,NA,CASSQDLGQGRGFTDTQYF,TGCGCCAGCAGCCAAGATCTGGGGCAGGGGCGGGGGTTCACAGATACGCAGTATTTT
TRBJ1-4,TRBV15,NA,NA,CATSRDLNEKLFF,TGTGCCACCAGCAGAGACCTAAATGAAAAACTGTTTTTT
TRBJ2-3,TRBV4-2,NA,NA,CASSQSDSSSTDTQYF,TGTGCCAGCAGCCAATCAGACAGCTCTAGCACAGATACGCAGTATTTT
TRBJ2-7,TRBV7-9,NA,TRBD1,CASSYRDRGDEQYF,TGTGCCAGCAGTTACCGGGACAGGGGTGACGAGCAGTACTTC
TRBJ1-1,TRBV5-1,NA,TRBD1,CASSPPDREFAEAFF,TGCGCCAGCAGCCCGCCGGACAGGGAATTCGCTGAAGCTTTCTTT
TRBJ2-7,TRBV27,NA,NA,CASSLSIAAIYEQYF,TGTGCCAGCAGTTTATCGATCGCGGCCATCTACGAGCAGTACTTC
TRBJ2-7,TRBV11-2,NA,NA,CASSLWSYEQYF,TGTGCCAGCAGTCTATGGTCCTACGAGCAGTACTTC
TRBJ2-7,TRBV4-3,once,NA,CASSQTTGTYEQYF,TGCGCCAGCAGCCAAACGACAGGGACTTACGAGCAGTACTTC
TRBJ1-1,TRBV10-1,NA,TRBD1,CASRQGANTEAFF,TGCGCCAGCAGGCAGGGGGCAAACACTGAAGCTTTCTTT
TRBJ1-3,TRBV5-1,NA,NA,CASSSSPGAGNTIYF,TGCGCCAGCAGCTCTTCCCCAGGGGCTGGAAACACCATATATTTT
TRBJ2-3,TRBV5-4,NA,NA,CASTTFPGVESTDTQYF,TGTGCCAGCACCACTTTCCCCGGGGTAGAGAGCACAGATACGCAGTATTTT
TRBJ1-3,TRBV7-2,NA,TRBD1,CASSPGTAGNTIYF,TGTGCCAGCAGCCCAGGGACAGCTGGAAACACCATATATTTT
TRBJ2-7,TRBV27,NA,TRBD1,CASSLMGTGVDEQYF,TGTGCCAGCAGTTTAATGGGGACAGGGGTAGACGAGCAGTACTTC
TRBJ1-1,TRBV7-3,NA,NA,CASSLQGANTEAFF,TGTGCCAGCAGCCTACAGGGCGCGAACACTGAAGCTTTCTTT
TRBJ2-7,TRBV9,once,TRBD2,CASSVEASGGDEQYF,TGTGCCAGCAGCGTAGAAGCTAGCGGGGGGGACGAGCAGTACTTC
TRBJ2-3,TRBV24-1,NA,TRBD2,CATSEGTSGRTDTQYF,TGTGCCACCAGTGAGGGGACTAGCGGGCGCACAGATACGCAGTATTTT
TRBJ2-1,TRBV6-5,NA,TRBD2,CASHGASGSNEQFF,TGTGCCAGCCACGGGGCTAGCGGGTCGAATGAGCAGTTCTTC
TRBJ1-1,TRBV19,once,TRBD1,CASSLPPGQTFNTEAFF,TGTGCCAGTAGTCTACCTCCGGGACAGACTTTTAACACTGAAGCTTTCTTT
TRBJ1-2,TRBV11-2,NA,NA,CASSLNRVSGYGYTF,TGTGCCAGCAGTTTAAACAGGGTCTCGGGCTATGGCTACACCTTC